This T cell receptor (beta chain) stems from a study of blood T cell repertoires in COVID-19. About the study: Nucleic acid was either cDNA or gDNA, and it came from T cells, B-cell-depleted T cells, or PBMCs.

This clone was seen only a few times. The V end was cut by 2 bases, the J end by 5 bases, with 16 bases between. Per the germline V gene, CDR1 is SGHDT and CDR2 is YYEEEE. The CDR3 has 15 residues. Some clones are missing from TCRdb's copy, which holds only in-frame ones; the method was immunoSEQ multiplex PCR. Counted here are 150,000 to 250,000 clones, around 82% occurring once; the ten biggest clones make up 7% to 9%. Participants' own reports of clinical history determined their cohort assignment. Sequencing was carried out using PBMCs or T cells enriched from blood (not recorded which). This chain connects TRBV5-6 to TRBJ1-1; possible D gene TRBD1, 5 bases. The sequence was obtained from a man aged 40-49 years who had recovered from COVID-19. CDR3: CASSLFPQGMTEAFF. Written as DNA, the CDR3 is TGTGCCAGCAGCTTATTCCCCCAGGGTATGACTGAAGCTTTCTTT.